One TCR beta chain is described in this entry. Its antigen is still unknown. One junction end does not reproduce the germline sequence, and a read error may be involved. RNA transcripts yielded amplified TCR beta CDR3 regions. The HTBI set primed first-round TCR CDR3 RT-PCR. One entry per CDR3 protein, called by TCRdb with MiXCR from the multiplex PCR reads. The data show around 690,000 distinct CDR3 sequences, with 15% to 20% seen just once and around a sixth held by the top ten. This sample stems from a study of T cells in Graves' hyperthyroidism and ophthalmopathy. In the study overall: Any treatment followed the collection of peripheral blood at initial diagnosis. The study, taken as a whole, reports: Most clonotypes expanded in thyroid above 0.001 were likewise present in blood. Stable hyperthyroidism was told apart from ophthalmopathy by a model built on 13 V-J features.

The CDR3 covers 10 residues. Germline-derived CDR1 and CDR2 are MDHEN and SYDVKM. It was considered stable Graves' hyperthyroidism when ophthalmopathy did not progress within 18 months. The clonotype was recovered from a man in his fifties with Graves' hyperthyroidism. Input material: blood. The chain recombines TRBV28 with TRBJ1-1; D is ambiguous. CDR3 loop: CASSRSGFLF. The CDR3 nucleotides read TGTGCCAGCAGCCGCAGTGGGTTCCTCTTT.